The 30 T cell receptor beta chains below were found in one sample sequenced in a study of blood T cell repertoires in COVID-19. Profiling relied on immunoSEQ multiplex PCR, and the TCRdb table lists in-frame clones only, not all of them. The repertoire includes tens of thousands of clones, roughly 90% of them detected once, and roughly a fifth sits in the top ten. Sequencing input: peripheral blood. Receptor source: a man aged 50 to 59 with active COVID-19.

V is TRBV7-3 and J is TRBJ2-5; a possible D gene is TRBD2 (7 bases). The germline gives CDR1 SGHTA, CDR2 FQGTGA. Trimming left V 5 bases short and J 4 bases short, with 14 bases between. The CDR3 extends over 14 amino acids. The CDR3 DNA is TGTGCCAGCAGCCCCTGGGGGGGGCGAGAGACCCAGTACTTC. Translated, it gives CASSPWGGRETQYF.

The chain recombines TRBV5-3 with TRBJ1-2; D not resolved. TRBV5-3 carries the ORF label, with uncertain function. This CDR3 has 13 amino acids. V dropped 6 bases and J dropped 5 bases, with 14 bases sitting between them. The CDR3 is CARTPTPDYGYTF. DNA of the CDR3: TGTGCCAGAACCCCAACTCCCGATTATGGCTACACCTTC.

The chain couples TRBV5-5 to TRBJ2-5; TRBD1 might be the D (6 bases). Looked up from germline, CDR1 is SGHKS and CDR2 is YYEKEE (reference sequence). The CDR3 is 17 residues long. V was trimmed by 5 bases and J by 4 bases, leaving 24 bases between them. CDR3 region: CASRQNRVRLVGETQYF. The CDR3 DNA follows: TGTGCCAGCAGACAGAACAGGGTTCGACTGGTCGGAGAGACCCAGTACTTC.

This chain uses TRBV15 with TRBJ2-6, with TRBD1 matching over 7 bases. CDR1 LNHNV and CDR2 YYDKDF come from the germline V gene (reference sequence). The CDR3 covers 20 residues. V lost 0 bases and J lost 0; bases outside the gene matches: 11. DNA for the CDR3: TGTGCCACCAGCAGAGATTGGGGCAGGGGGATACCCTCTGGGGCCAACGTCCTGACTTTC. This codes for CATSRDWGRGIPSGANVLTF.

This clone was seen once. The chain uses TRBV28 and TRBJ2-1; D is unclear. Trimming left V 2 bases short and J 2 bases short, with 4 bases between. The germline V gene encodes CDR1 MDHEN and CDR2 SYDVKM. This CDR3 spans 13 amino acids. The CDR3 DNA follows: TGTGCCAGCAGTTTAACAGCCTACAATGAGCAGTTCTTC. Translating gives CASSLTAYNEQFF.

V gene TRBV3-1 (or the pseudogene TRBV3-2) combines with J gene TRBJ2-6; 11 positions agree with TRBD2. The CDR3 loop spans 18 amino acids. With V trimmed by 1 base and J by 0 bases, 2 bases remained unmatched. Germline CDR1 reads LGHDT; CDR2 reads YNNKEL (reference sequence). The chain's CDR3 is CASSQVSGRGSGANVLTF. The CDR3 DNA sequence: TGTGCCAGCAGCCAAGTTAGCGGGAGGGGCTCTGGGGCCAACGTCCTGACTTTC.

The V gene is TRBV4-3, the J gene TRBJ2-7, with D uncertain. CDR1 is LGHNA, CDR2 YSLEER, per germline. Trimming took 0 bases from V and 3 from J, leaving 15 bases between them. The CDR3 is made up of 16 amino acids. In nucleotides, the CDR3 is TGCGCCAGCAGCCAAGACGAAGACTCCGGCCGCTACGAGCAGTACTTC. This gives the protein CASSQDEDSGRYEQYF.

V usage is TRBV5-8 and J usage is TRBJ2-7; 8 nucleotides line up with TRBD1. The J segment lost 1 base and the V segment lost 0 bases, leaving 3 bases of the junction unmatched. The CDR3 spans 15 residues. Germline V gene sequence: CDR1 SGHTS, CDR2 YDEGEE. CDR3 protein: CASSLGDRGSYEQYF. The DNA for the CDR3 is TGTGCCAGCAGCTTGGGAGACAGGGGTTCCTACGAGCAGTACTTC.

This clone was seen only once. The chain employs TRBV7-9 and TRBJ2-1; 7 bases are shared with TRBD2. The CDR3 totals 18 residues. J was trimmed by 3 bases and V by 5 bases; bases with no gene match: 16. Germline CDR1 is SEHNR and CDR2 is FQNEAQ (reference sequence). CDR3 region: CASSPRTPSGTFYNEQFF. CDR3 DNA: TGTGCCAGCAGCCCCCGAACCCCTAGCGGAACTTTCTACAATGAGCAGTTCTTC.

The chain is built from TRBV9 and TRBJ2-1; D not certain. The V gene's germline CDR1 is SGDLS and CDR2 YYNGEE. The CDR3 totals 13 residues. V was cut by 4 bases and J by 4 bases, with 9 bases left in between. The CDR3 sequence is CASSPARYNEQFF. The CDR3 DNA follows: TGTGCCAGCAGCCCCGCCAGGTACAATGAGCAGTTCTTC.

V gene TRBV28 combines with J gene TRBJ1-6; D gene unclear. V was shortened by 6 bases and J by 9 bases, with 12 bases between the two germline ends. In germline, CDR1 is MDHEN, CDR2 SYDVKM. The length of the CDR3 is 13 residues. The DNA of the CDR3 is TGTGCCAGCAGACCACGTCTCGGTTCACCCCTCCACTTT. Protein sequence: CASRPRLGSPLHF.

The chain joins TRBV4-1 to TRBJ2-1; 13 bases are shared with TRBD2. V shed 4 bases and J 2 bases; nucleotides not matched to a gene: 11. CDR3 length: 19 residues. Germline CDR1 MGHRA, CDR2 YSYEKL. CDR3 nucleotide sequence: TGCGCCAGCAGCCCTTCCGGACTAGCGGGAGTGGGGACCTACAATGAGCAGTTCTTC. It is translated as CASSPSGLAGVGTYNEQFF.

The V call is TRBV19, the J call TRBJ2-1; the D is unclear. Germline V gene sequence: CDR1 LNHDA, CDR2 SQIVND (reference sequence). The CDR3 sequence is 11 residues long. The CDR3 nucleotides are TGTGGATCGGCAGGCTACAATGAGCAGTTCTTC. This translates into CGSAGYNEQFF.

The V gene is TRBV29-1, the J gene TRBJ2-7; no definite D call. This CDR3 comprises 14 residues. Germline V gene data show CDR1 as SQVTM and CDR2 as ANQGSEA. Between the trimmed V and J ends, which lost 4 bases and 5 bases, there was a span of 18 bases. CDR3 loop: CSVAFDLGSNEQYF. The CDR3 DNA is TGCAGCGTTGCGTTCGATCTGGGTAGCAACGAGCAGTACTTC.

The J gene is TRBJ1-6, the V gene TRBV7-3; maybe TRBD1 (5 bases). The CDR3 spans 14 residues. Germline V gene data show CDR1 as SGHTA and CDR2 as FQGTGA. Trimming left V 2 bases short and J 7 bases short, with 9 bases between. CDR3 loop: CASSLLGENSPLHF. The CDR3 region has the DNA TGTGCCAGCAGCTTATTAGGGGAAAATTCACCCCTCCACTTT.

The chain carries TRBV11-2 and TRBJ2-5; TRBD2 matches 9 bases. CDR1 and CDR2 (germline): SGHAT, FQNNGV. V lost 6 bases to trimming and J lost 4 bases; unmatched junction nucleotides: 6. This CDR3 is 14 amino acids long. The CDR3 spells CASRIAGAPETQYF. The CDR3 DNA is TGTGCCAGCAGGATAGCGGGAGCCCCAGAGACCCAGTACTTC.

The chain has TRBV25-1 and TRBJ2-7, with 8 bases that match TRBD1. V was clipped by 6 bases and J by 7 bases; unmatched bases: 11. Per germline, CDR1 MGHDK and CDR2 SYGVNS. This CDR3 is built from 14 residues. Here the CDR3 DNA reads TGTGCCAGCAGGGCCGGGACAGGCCTTCTGGAGCAGTACTTC. Amino acids: CASRAGTGLLEQYF.

This CDR3 is CATSRPGQDTQYF. CDR3 sequence (DNA): TGTGCCACCAGCAGGCCCGGACAAGATACGCAGTATTTT. This chain uses TRBV15 with TRBJ2-3, with D maybe TRBD1 (5 bases). Trimming left V 3 bases short and J 5 bases short, with 9 bases between. This CDR3 is built from 13 residues. The germline gives CDR1 LNHNV, CDR2 YYDKDF (reference sequence).

The chain couples TRBV3-1 (or the pseudogene TRBV3-2) to TRBJ2-1; possibly TRBD2 for D (6 bases). Trimming left V 0 bases short and J 0 bases short, with 15 bases between. CDR1 LGHDT and CDR2 YNNKEL come from the germline V gene (reference sequence). The CDR3 runs to 18 residues. CDR3 DNA sequence: TGTGCCAGCAGCCAAGAACTAGCCCACGGGAGCTCCTACAATGAGCAGTTCTTC. Its translation is CASSQELAHGSSYNEQFF.

V is TRBV6-5 and J is TRBJ1-1; TRBD1 might be the D (6 bases). The V and J ends lost 2 bases and 9 bases respectively, with 16 bases between them. CDR1 is MNHEY, CDR2 SVGAGI, per germline. The CDR3 is 14 amino acids. CDR3 sequence (DNA): TGTGCCAGCAGTTACGCAAAGGACAGACAAAAAGCTTTCTTT. Encoded protein: CASSYAKDRQKAFF.

The rearrangement uses TRBV5-6 and TRBJ2-2; maybe TRBD2 (6 bases). CDR1 and CDR2 from the germline V gene are SGHDT and YYEEEE. V lost 0 bases to trimming and J lost 4 bases, with 7 bases between them. The CDR3 loop spans 14 amino acids. The CDR3 here is CASSLAGGTGELFF. CDR3 DNA: TGTGCCAGCAGCTTGGCCGGGGGCACCGGGGAGCTGTTTTTT.

The V and J genes are TRBV9 and TRBJ2-4; 9 bases align to TRBD1. The germline V gene has CDR1 SGDLS and CDR2 YYNGEE. CDR3 length: 16 amino acids. The trim removed 3 bases at V and 2 bases at J, leaving 6 bases unmatched. In DNA form, the CDR3 reads TGTGCCAGCAGCGGCGACAGGGGGGAAACCAAAAACATTCAGTACTTC. This codes for CASSGDRGETKNIQYF. Drawing the rest from reference TRBV9 and TRBJ2-4, the complete variable domain is DSGVTQTPKHLITATGQRVTLRCSPRSGDLSVYWYQQSLDQGLQFLIQYYNGEERAKGNILERFSAQQFPDLHSELNLSSLELGDSALYFCASSGDRGETKNIQYFGAGTRLSVL.

The V and J genes are TRBV19 and TRBJ2-7; D unresolved. The germline V gene has CDR1 LNHDA and CDR2 SQIVND (reference sequence). This CDR3 has 9 amino acids. Between the trimmed V and J ends, which lost 9 bases and 7 bases, there was a span of 7 bases. In DNA form, the CDR3 reads TGTGCCAGATCGAGAGAGCAGTACTTC. Translation gives CARSREQYF.

Details on this clone: The sample carries other DNA sequences with the same CDR3. The chain combines TRBV9 with TRBJ2-1; TRBD1 matches 7 bases. Per the germline V gene, CDR1 is SGDLS and CDR2 is YYNGEE. This CDR3 has 14 residues. Trimming cost V 0 bases and J 6 bases; bases outside gene matches: 3. Here the CDR3 reads CASSVVGDSNEQFF. Here the CDR3 DNA reads TGTGCCAGCAGCGTAGTTGGGGACAGCAATGAGCAGTTCTTC.

This clone has a handful of counts. This rearrangement joins TRBV5-6 to TRBJ2-7; weak D call: TRBD2 (5 bases). Trimming removed 4 bases at V and 6 bases at J, with 17 bases between. The CDR3 extends over 14 amino acids. CDR1 is SGHDT and CDR2 is YYEEEE in the germline V gene. CDR3: CASSPTVGGGEQYF. As DNA, the CDR3 is TGTGCCAGCAGCCCTACGGTTGGAGGTGGCGAGCAGTACTTC.

This chain connects TRBV6-5 to TRBJ1-1, with D possibly matching TRBD1 (5 bases). This CDR3 has 15 amino acids. V was shortened by 7 bases and J by 5 bases, with 20 bases between the two germline ends. Germline V lookup: CDR1 MNHEY, CDR2 SVGAGI. CDR3 bases: TGTGCCAGCACTCCCGGGGGAGGGGTACGGACTGAAGCTTTCTTT. This gives the protein CASTPGGGVRTEAFF.

This clone was seen just once. The J gene is TRBJ2-7, the V gene TRBV3-1 (or the pseudogene TRBV3-2); D unclear. CDR3 length equals 12 residues. Trimming pared 1 base from V and 4 bases from J, leaving 5 bases between. Germline CDR1 and CDR2: LGHDT and YNNKEL (reference sequence). The DNA for the CDR3 is TGTGCCAGCAGCCAAGCGGGTTACGAGCAGTACTTC. Translated: CASSQAGYEQYF.

The rearrangement joins TRBV4-1 to TRBJ2-5, with TRBD2 identical over 12 bases. This CDR3 comprises 16 residues. V shed 4 bases, J shed 3 bases, and the junction held 6 bases outside the gene matches. Germline-derived CDR1 and CDR2 are MGHRA and YSYEKL. The CDR3 region is CASSRRLAGGEETQYF. CDR3 nucleotides: TGCGCCAGCAGCCGTCGGCTAGCGGGAGGGGAAGAGACCCAGTACTTC.

The chain has TRBV28 and TRBJ1-1, with no clear D. The CDR3 totals 16 residues. V was shortened by 1 base and J by 1 base, with 13 bases between the two germline ends. Germline lookup yields CDR1 MDHEN and CDR2 SYDVKM. CDR3 DNA sequence: TGTGCCAGCAGTTTATCGGGTATAAAACCGAACACTGAAGCTTTCTTT. Encoded protein: CASSLSGIKPNTEAFF. The entire variable domain, with the rest obtained from reference TRBV28 and TRBJ1-1, is as follows: DVKVTQSSRYLVKRTGEKVFLECVQDMDHENMFWYRQDPGLGLRLIYFSYDVKMKEKGDIPEGYSVSREKKERFSLILESASTNQTSMYLCASSLSGIKPNTEAFFGQGTRLTVV.

The rearrangement uses TRBV21-1 and TRBJ1-4; TRBD1, the D gene given by the table, was not confirmed from the DNA. TRBV21-1 represents a pseudogene. The CDR3 is made up of 16 amino acids. The CDR3 DNA follows: TGTGCCAGCAGCACCCGGATTCCAGGGGGCAATGAAAAACTGTTTTTT. Translation gives CASSTRIPGGNEKLFF.